This TCR beta chain originates from a study of T cell changes during pregnancy in multiple sclerosis. Only in-frame clones appear in the TCRdb table, and some are missing; sequencing was by immunoSEQ multiplex PCR. The profile shows almost 50,000 clones, 85% to 95% of them singletons. The V segment lost 5 bases and the J segment 6 bases; nucleotides outside the gene matches: 8. In germline, CDR1 is SQVTM, CDR2 ANQGSEA. The CDR3 covers 13 residues. The sample consisted of peripheral blood, taken after pregnancy. The chain couples TRBV29-1 to TRBJ1-2, with TRBD1 identical over 8 bases. The receptor's source is a female donor with multiple sclerosis, enrolled in a pregnancy study. The CDR3 is CSVRWTGINGYTF. In DNA, the CDR3 is TGCAGCGTTCGCTGGACAGGGATCAATGGCTACACCTTC.